One sample yielded the 29 T cell receptor beta chains listed below, sequenced in a study of graft-versus-host responses after intestinal transplantation. Which antigens these TCRs recognize remains unknown. Clones were read by immunoSEQ multiplex PCR, and TCRdb kept only the in-frame ones, dropping some. The sample has 35,000 to 45,000 clones; roughly 95% are singletons. The source was unstimulated CD4+ T cells sorted from spleen or lymph node cells, collected before transplant. All receptors come from a human donor who was the organ donor for an intestinal transplant.

In its sample, this clone was seen once. This chain links TRBV4-1 with TRBJ2-7; the D is unclear. In germline, CDR1 is MGHRA, CDR2 YSYEKL. Trimming took off 1 base at V and 0 bases at J, with 10 bases between the two ends. The CDR3 sequence is 15 residues long. The CDR3 loop is CASSQVVTVSYEQYF. The CDR3 coding sequence is TGCGCCAGCAGCCAAGTGGTTACAGTCTCCTACGAGCAGTACTTC.

V and J are TRBV7-9 and TRBJ2-3, with a tentative D call TRBD2 (6 bases). Germline V CDR1 and CDR2: SEHNR, FQNEAQ (reference sequence). The CDR3 consists of 14 residues. V was shortened by 8 bases and J by 0 bases, with 12 bases between the two germline ends. The CDR3 here is CASGPSASTDTQYF. CDR3 nucleotide sequence: TGTGCCAGCGGTCCTAGCGCTAGCACAGATACGCAGTATTTT. The full variable domain, in which reference TRBV7-9 and TRBJ2-3 provide the parts outside the CDR3, is DTGVSQNPRHKITKRGQNVTFRCDPISEHNRLYWYRQTLGQGPEFLTYFQNEAQLEKSRLLSDRFSAERPKGSFSTLEIQRTEQGDSAMYLCASGPSASTDTQYFGPGTRLTVL.

The V and J genes are TRBV14 and TRBJ2-5, with TRBD1 matching over 7 bases. Germline V gives CDR1 SGHDN, CDR2 FVKESK. The trim removed 4 bases at V and 9 bases at J, leaving 8 bases unmatched. CDR3 size: 13 residues. For the CDR3, the DNA is TGTGCCAGCAGCCCAAGGGGGCCGAGGGCCCAGTACTTC. Its translation: CASSPRGPRAQYF.

This CDR3 reads CSVKLAGEDTQYF. The CDR3 DNA follows: TGCAGCGTTAAGCTAGCGGGGGAAGATACGCAGTATTTT. The V call is TRBV29-1, the J call TRBJ2-3, with 10 nucleotides matching TRBD2. There are 13 residues in the CDR3. V was pared by 5 bases and J by 5 bases, with 4 bases of the junction left unmatched. CDR1 and CDR2 from the germline V gene are SQVTM and ANQGSEA.

The J gene is TRBJ1-3, the V gene TRBV9; D remains ambiguous. The germline V and J ends were trimmed by 0 bases and 0 bases, with 7 bases remaining between them. CDR1 is SGDLS, CDR2 YYNGEE, per germline. This CDR3 is built from 15 residues. CDR3 sequence reads: CASSVGVSSGNTIYF. The CDR3 DNA follows: TGTGCCAGCAGCGTAGGGGTTAGCTCTGGAAACACCATATATTTT. Combining the CDR3 with reference TRBV9 and TRBJ1-3 gives the whole variable domain DSGVTQTPKHLITATGQRVTLRCSPRSGDLSVYWYQQSLDQGLQFLIQYYNGEERAKGNILERFSAQQFPDLHSELNLSSLELGDSALYFCASSVGVSSGNTIYFGEGSWLTVV.

This clone was counted a single time. This chain joins TRBV5-1 and TRBJ1-4, with 7 positions matching TRBD1. The CDR3 runs to 18 residues. Trimming at V came to 0 bases and at J to 4 bases, leaving 12 bases not matched to a gene. Germline V gene lookup returns CDR1 SGHRS and CDR2 YFSETQ. The CDR3 DNA follows: TGCGCCAGCAGCTTGGCAGACGGACAGGCTTACTTTAATGAAAAACTGTTTTTT. Translated: CASSLADGQAYFNEKLFF.

This chain links TRBV7-2 with TRBJ2-1; 7 nucleotides align to TRBD2. Germline loops: CDR1 SGHTA, CDR2 FQGNSA. Unmatched junction bases numbered 7, after V lost 1 base and J lost 7 bases. The CDR3 covers 15 residues. CDR3 amino acids: CASSLGWDYQNEQFF. In nucleotides, the CDR3 is TGTGCCAGCAGCTTAGGTTGGGACTACCAGAATGAGCAGTTCTTC.

The chain links TRBV9 to TRBJ2-2; 7 nucleotides line up with TRBD1. The V and J ends lost 0 bases and 6 bases, in that order; junction bases with no gene match: 2. Germline V lookup: CDR1 SGDLS, CDR2 YYNGEE. The CDR3 sequence is 14 residues long. Here the CDR3 reads CASSVAQGAGELFF. As DNA, the CDR3 is TGTGCCAGCAGCGTAGCCCAGGGGGCCGGGGAGCTGTTTTTT.

This chain links TRBV5-1 with TRBJ2-5; 15 nucleotides agree with TRBD2. V trimming: 4 bases; J trimming: 4 bases; junction bases outside the gene matches: 2. There are 15 residues in the CDR3. Germline loops: CDR1 SGHRS, CDR2 YFSETQ. In nucleotides, the CDR3 is TGCGCCAGCAGCGCGGGACTAGCGGGGGGAGAGACCCAGTACTTC. Amino acid sequence: CASSAGLAGGETQYF.

Written as DNA, the CDR3 is TGTGCCAGCAGCCAAAGGGCAGGGGAGCTGTTTTTT. This encodes CASSQRAGELFF. The genes are TRBV7-7 and TRBJ2-2; D unresolved. Trimming left V 5 bases short and J 8 bases short, with 9 bases between. The CDR3 has 12 amino acids. CDR1 is SSHAT and CDR2 is FNYEAQ in the germline V gene (reference sequence).

This clone was counted once. This chain joins TRBV11-3 and TRBJ2-3; 8 bases fit TRBD2. CDR3 length equals 15 residues. The V and J ends lost 1 base and 2 bases, in that order; junction bases with no gene match: 2. Germline assignment: CDR1 SGHNT and CDR2 YENEEA. The CDR3 loop reads CASSLGLAPTDTQYF. The CDR3 nucleotides are TGTGCCAGCAGCTTAGGACTAGCGCCCACAGATACGCAGTATTTT.

The gene calls are TRBV7-2 and TRBJ1-2, with D tentatively TRBD1 (6 bases). Germline V gene sequence: CDR1 SGHTA, CDR2 FQGNSA. The CDR3 extends over 15 amino acids. V lost 3 bases, J lost 4 bases, and 15 bases lay in between. CDR3 amino acids: CASSFGWEGGYGYTF. DNA for the CDR3: TGTGCCAGCAGCTTTGGTTGGGAAGGGGGCTATGGCTACACCTTC.

The CDR3 reads CASSPLGQGRLSGANVLTF. The CDR3 region has the DNA TGTGCCAGCAGCCCCCTGGGGCAGGGGCGTCTCTCTGGGGCCAACGTCCTGACTTTC. The genes are TRBV28 and TRBJ2-6; TRBD1 might be the D (6 bases). V lost 6 bases, J lost 0 bases, and 21 bases lay in between. The CDR3 spans 19 residues. The germline CDR1 and CDR2 sequences are MDHEN and SYDVKM.

The chain is built from TRBV6-5 and TRBJ2-7, with D possibly matching TRBD1 (5 bases). The CDR3 has 14 amino acids. Trimming removed 5 bases from V and 7 bases from J, with 18 bases in between. Germline lookup yields CDR1 MNHEY and CDR2 SVGAGI. CDR3 nucleotides: TGTGCCAGCAGTACCAGGGCCCCCCTACGGGAGCAGTACTTC. Translated, it gives CASSTRAPLREQYF.

Here the CDR3 DNA reads TGTGCCAGCAGTTACAGGTCCTATAATTCACCCCTCCACTTT. Its translation is CASSYRSYNSPLHF. The chain joins TRBV6-6 to TRBJ1-6; no reliable D call. The V gene's germline CDR1 is MNHNY and CDR2 SVGAGI (reference sequence). Trimming took off 2 bases at V and 1 base at J, with 3 bases between the two ends. The length of the CDR3 is 14 residues.

The chain carries TRBV7-2 and TRBJ1-3; D unresolved. The CDR3 runs to 18 residues. V shed 9 bases and J shed 0 bases, with 24 bases lying between them. CDR1 and CDR2 from the germline V gene are SGHTA and FQGNSA. The CDR3 spells CASPNKPGGFTSGNTIYF. CDR3 bases: TGTGCCAGTCCTAACAAACCTGGAGGCTTCACCTCTGGAAACACCATATATTTT.

The genes are TRBV25-1 and TRBJ2-7; D remains ambiguous. The CDR3 covers 12 residues. The germline V and J ends were trimmed by 0 bases and 3 bases, with 3 bases remaining between them. Germline V gene data show CDR1 as MGHDK and CDR2 as SYGVNS. Here the CDR3 DNA reads TGTGCCAGCAGTGAATATAGCTACGAGCAGTACTTC. Translating gives CASSEYSYEQYF.

The genes are TRBV6-1 and TRBJ2-5; D is perhaps TRBD1 (5 bases). This CDR3 spans 14 amino acids. Between the trimmed V and J ends, which lost 3 bases and 5 bases, there was a span of 13 bases. Germline CDR1 and CDR2: MNHNS and SASEGT. CDR3 coding DNA: TGTGCCAGCAGTGATCGCAGGACACGGGAGACCCAGTACTTC. This gives the protein CASSDRRTRETQYF.

This clone showed up just a few times. V gene TRBV19 combines with J gene TRBJ1-1; 7 bases map to TRBD1. The junction had 6 bases not matched to a gene; V was cut back by 7 bases and J by 4 bases. The CDR3 totals 13 residues. The germline CDR1 and CDR2 sequences are LNHDA and SQIVND (reference sequence). The CDR3 region is CASTRQGSTEAFF. CDR3 DNA sequence: TGTGCCAGTACCCGACAGGGAAGCACTGAAGCTTTCTTT.

This sequence joins TRBV5-8 and TRBJ2-7; D possibly corresponds to TRBD1 (6 bases). The CDR3 sequence is 14 residues long. V dropped 4 bases and J dropped 2 bases, with 13 bases sitting between them. Per the germline V gene, CDR1 is SGHTS and CDR2 is YDEGEE. The DNA for the CDR3 is TGTGCCAGCAGCGTCAGGGGCCTCCCCTACGAGCAGTACTTC. This encodes CASSVRGLPYEQYF.

This sequence joins TRBV7-7 and TRBJ2-2; D not resolved. Germline V gene lookup returns CDR1 SSHAT and CDR2 FNYEAQ (reference sequence). V lost 4 bases to trimming and J lost 2 bases, with 11 bases between them. CDR3 length: 15 amino acids. CDR3 amino acids: CASSSDHSNTGELFF. The CDR3 region has the DNA TGTGCCAGCAGCTCGGACCACTCTAACACCGGGGAGCTGTTTTTT. The entire variable domain, with the rest obtained from reference TRBV7-7 and TRBJ2-2, is as follows: GAGVSQSPRYKVTKRGQDVTLRCDPISSHATLYWYQQALGQGPEFLTYFNYEAQPDKSGLPSDRFSAERPEGSISTLTIQRTEQRDSAMYRCASSSDHSNTGELFFGEGSRLTVL.

The rearrangement uses TRBV10-3 and TRBJ2-3; TRBD2 matches at 16 bases. V gave up 9 bases and J gave up 8 bases; unmatched junction bases: 8. The V gene's germline CDR1 is ENHRY and CDR2 SYGVKD. The CDR3 runs to 15 residues. The CDR3 reads CAITGTSGGAGTQYF. CDR3 coding DNA: TGTGCCATTACCGGGACTAGCGGGGGGGCAGGTACGCAGTATTTT.

The chain recombines TRBV7-9 with TRBJ2-7, with 11 bases fitting TRBD2. The V segment lost 1 base and the J segment 2 bases; nucleotides outside the gene matches: 1. This CDR3 has 15 residues. Germline V gene sequence: CDR1 SEHNR, CDR2 FQNEAQ (reference sequence). This CDR3 reads CASSLGSGGAYEQYF. The CDR3 bases are TGTGCCAGCAGCTTAGGTAGCGGGGGGGCCTACGAGCAGTACTTC.

The rearrangement links TRBV30 to TRBJ1-2; unclear D gene. From germline, CDR1 is GTSNPN and CDR2 SVGIG (reference sequence). The CDR3 runs to 13 residues. Trimming took 3 bases from V and 5 from J, leaving 13 bases between them. The CDR3 protein is CAWSRSFPYGYTF. In nucleotides, the CDR3 is TGTGCCTGGAGCCGGTCCTTTCCGTATGGCTACACCTTC.

This clone came up once. This chain links TRBV5-1 with TRBJ1-4, with 7 bases identical to TRBD1. The CDR3 is 17 residues long. CDR1 is SGHRS, CDR2 YFSETQ, per germline. The V and J ends lost 4 bases and 6 bases, in that order; junction bases with no gene match: 15. The CDR3 DNA is TGCGCCAGCAGCCCTCGGGACAGCTCTGGTGCCTATGAAAAACTGTTTTTT. It codes for CASSPRDSSGAYEKLFF.

V and J are TRBV11-3 and TRBJ2-1, with D uncertain. Germline CDR1 SGHNT, CDR2 YENEEA. This CDR3 has 13 amino acids. V was pared by 2 bases and J by 7 bases, with 9 bases between. The CDR3 spells CASSLFRDNEQFF. CDR3 DNA sequence: TGTGCCAGCAGCTTATTTCGAGATAATGAGCAGTTCTTC.

The chain combines TRBV5-1 with TRBJ1-2; D gene uncertain. The CDR3 length is 14 residues. V dropped 7 bases and J dropped 3 bases, with 16 bases sitting between them. Germline V lookup: CDR1 SGHRS, CDR2 YFSETQ. In DNA form, the CDR3 reads TGCGCCAGCGCCCCGAGGTGGAACTACTATGGCTACACCTTC. It encodes CASAPRWNYYGYTF.

J is TRBJ1-5 and V is TRBV28; 8 bases map to TRBD1. This CDR3 is 14 amino acids long. Per the germline V gene, CDR1 is MDHEN and CDR2 is SYDVKM. V was clipped by 6 bases and J by 4 bases; unmatched bases: 5. The DNA of the CDR3 is TGTGCCAGCAGAGGACAGGGTCTAAATCAGCCCCAGCATTTT. Translated, it gives CASRGQGLNQPQHF.

Turning to this clone: One end of the junction varies from germline; a read error may be responsible. The rearrangement uses TRBV15 and TRBJ2-7, with 9 nucleotides matching TRBD1. This CDR3 spans 19 amino acids. Germline V gene sequence: CDR1 LNHNV, CDR2 YYDKDF (reference sequence). CDR3 region: CATSRSEDRGSLSSYEQYF. The DNA for the CDR3 is TGTGCCACAAGCAGATCGGAGGACAGGGGCTCCCTTAGCTCCTACGAGCAGTACTTC. The whole variable domain, remainder taken from reference TRBV15 and TRBJ2-7, is DAMVIQNPRYQVTQFGKPVTLSCSQTLNHNVMYWYQQKSSQAPKLLFHYYDKDFNNEADTPDNFQSRRPNTSFCFLDIRSPGLGDTAMYLCATSRSEDRGSLSSYEQYFGPGTRLTVT.